This TCR beta chain was recovered during a study of control samples from healthy donors and cancer patients. This clone is a singleton in its sample. The table came from immunoSEQ multiplex PCR; TCRdb's copy has only in-frame clones and leaves some out. The data hold 150,000 to 200,000 clones, with 70% to 90% observed a single time. Germline CDR1 reads MGHDK; CDR2 reads SYGVNS. Deletions cut 4 bases from V and 5 bases from J, with 9 bases between. The CDR3 extends over 13 amino acids. The rearrangement links TRBV25-1 to TRBJ2-1; D not resolved. The sequenced sample was blood. The source is a man between 25 and 39 years old in good health. CDR3 region: CASSVSSNNEQFF. The CDR3 bases are TGTGCCAGCAGTGTGAGTTCAAACAATGAGCAGTTCTTC.